The 6 T cell receptor beta chains in this list originate from one sample, sequenced in a study of human T cells and chemical hapten exposure. TCRdb reanalysed the RACE reads using MiXCR and keeps one entry per CDR3 protein. The data contain fewer than 400,000 distinct CDR3 sequences, approximately 6.9% of them seen just once; the ten biggest clones take up more than 7%. Documented time point: patch test 1, 2 weeks after DPC sensitization. The treatment: therapeutic diphenylcyclopropenone sensitization with weekly scalp DPC. Here the sequenced sample was whole blood, taken in connection with sensitization to the hapten diphenylcyclopropenone (DPC). The receptors shown here come from a woman aged 18 to 35 with alopecia areata. Some clones in this sample may be carry-over from other donors' samples.

V is TRBV9 and J is TRBJ2-3, with 8 nucleotides matching TRBD2. Germline loops: CDR1 SGDLS, CDR2 YYNGEE. The V and J ends lost 3 bases and 2 bases, in that order; junction bases with no gene match: 8. This CDR3 has 16 residues. CDR3 DNA: TGTGCCAGCAGCGGCGGGACTAGTGGATCCACAGATACGCAGTATTTT. Translation: CASSGGTSGSTDTQYF.

This clonotype showed up many times. CDR3 amino acids: CASRRRDGYEQYF. The CDR3, as DNA: TGTGCCAGCAGGCGCCGGGACGGCTACGAGCAGTACTTC. The chain has TRBV14 and TRBJ2-7; D assignment may be TRBD1 or TRBD2 (5 bases each). This CDR3 has 13 residues. Germline CDR1 is SGHDN and CDR2 is FVKESK. V was trimmed by 6 bases and J by 3 bases, leaving 12 bases between them.

J is TRBJ2-6 and V is TRBV11-1, with 10 nucleotides matching TRBD1. The germline V gene has CDR1 SGHAT and CDR2 FQDESV (reference sequence). The CDR3 spans 17 residues. J was trimmed by 0 bases and V by 5 bases; bases with no gene match: 4. The CDR3 nucleotides are TGTGCCAGCAGCGACAGGGGGCCGAGCTCTGGGGCCAACGTCCTGACTTTC. The encoded protein is CASSDRGPSSGANVLTF.

CDR3: CASSPRGDSYEQYF. In nucleotides, the CDR3 is TGTGCCAGCAGCCCGAGGGGGGACAGCTACGAGCAGTACTTC. This rearrangement joins TRBV7-9 to TRBJ2-7, with D perhaps TRBD1 (7 bases). Germline V gene data show CDR1 as SEHNR and CDR2 as FQNEAQ (reference sequence). The CDR3 covers 14 residues. V was cut by 5 bases and J by 3 bases, with 14 bases left in between.

This clonotype appeared a few times. The rearrangement joins TRBV7-9 to TRBJ2-5; the match to TRBD1 covers 7 bases. Germline-derived CDR1 and CDR2 are SEHNR and FQNEAQ (reference sequence). The length of the CDR3 is 15 residues. After removal of 4 bases from V and 2 bases from J, the junction contained 7 bases not matched to a gene. DNA of the CDR3: TGTGCCAGCAGCTCTGGACAGGAAAAGCAAGAGACCCAGTACTTC. Translating it yields CASSSGQEKQETQYF.

The table lists this clonotype with a few counts. This chain links TRBV29-1 with TRBJ2-5; D is possibly TRBD1 (6 bases). The CDR3 runs 17 residues. Germline loops: CDR1 SQVTM, CDR2 ANQGSEA. Trimming took 7 bases from V and 5 from J, leaving 29 bases between them. The CDR3 DNA follows: TGCAGCGCAGAAAGCCAGGGGTTTTACCACATGGCGGAGACCCAGTACTTC. Amino acid sequence: CSAESQGFYHMAETQYF.